The 9 T cell receptor beta chains below all came from one sample that was sequenced in a study of response to subunit inactivated influenza vaccine. MiXCR, applied by TCRdb to the RT-PCR reads, yields one record per CDR3 protein. This sample has around 850,000 distinct CDR3 sequences, with less than 20% found just once. The starting material was PBMCs from blood, obtained 5 to 6 days after vaccination. The receptors derive from a man aged 45 to 65 who received an inactivated influenza vaccine.

The rearrangement links TRBV14 to TRBJ1-1; D gene ambiguous. V was shortened by 1 base and J by 0 bases, with 12 bases between the two germline ends. The CDR3 consists of 16 residues. CDR1 is SGHDN and CDR2 is FVKESK in the germline V gene. CDR3 sequence (DNA): TGTGCCAGCAGCCAAGTTGGGGTTGTTTTGAACACTGAAGCTTTCTTT. Protein product: CASSQVGVVLNTEAFF.

The CDR3 region is CASSFGRGRLFREQYF. The CDR3 region has the DNA TGTGCCAGCAGTTTTGGGCGGGGGAGACTGTTCAGGGAGCAGTACTTC. The chain has TRBV28 and TRBJ2-7, with 7 bases fitting TRBD2. This CDR3 is 16 amino acids long. V lost 3 bases to trimming and J lost 7 bases; unmatched junction nucleotides: 15. Germline V lookup: CDR1 MDHEN, CDR2 SYDVKM.

The DNA for the CDR3 is TGTGCCAGCAGCGTACCGGGACAGGGTGATAGCAATCAGCCCCAGCATTTT. This translates into CASSVPGQGDSNQPQHF. The chain carries TRBV4-2 and TRBJ1-5, with 9 bases matching TRBD1. The CDR3 loop spans 17 amino acids. J was trimmed by 0 bases and V by 5 bases; bases with no gene match: 8. The germline V gene has CDR1 LGHNA and CDR2 YNFKEQ.

This clonotype was seen more than once but under ten times. The chain uses TRBV10-3 and TRBJ2-7, with 11 bases aligning to TRBD1. This CDR3 comprises 17 residues. J gave up 4 bases and V 1 base, and 9 bases lay outside the gene matches. Germline V gives CDR1 ENHRY, CDR2 SYGVKD. Here the CDR3 reads CAISEYNRDRGKYEQYF. The CDR3 DNA sequence: TGTGCCATCAGTGAGTATAACCGGGACAGGGGGAAATACGAGCAGTACTTC.

The CDR3 here is CAITSPSRGNTIYF. CDR3 sequence (DNA): TGTGCCATCACCTCGCCGTCGAGGGGAAACACCATATATTTT. The chain carries TRBV12-3 or TRBV12-4 and TRBJ1-3; D not certain. The CDR3 runs 14 residues. Trimming removed 10 bases from V and 4 bases from J, with 17 bases in between.

The J gene is TRBJ2-3, the V gene TRBV7-2; TRBD2 aligns across 14 bases. This CDR3 comprises 17 residues. Trimming at V came to 1 base and at J to 3 bases, leaving 3 bases not matched to a gene. Germline V gene data show CDR1 as SGHTA and CDR2 as FQGNSA. The CDR3 reads CASSLVGLAGVTDTQYF. Here the CDR3 DNA reads TGTGCCAGCAGCTTAGTGGGACTAGCGGGGGTTACAGATACGCAGTATTTT.

This clonotype was seen just once. The chain links TRBV5-1 to TRBJ2-3, with no clear D. Germline V lookup: CDR1 SGHRS, CDR2 YFSETQ. This CDR3 contains 15 residues. Deletions cut 0 bases from V and 5 bases from J, with 13 bases between. This CDR3 reads CASSLDTVVGDTQYF. CDR3 sequence (DNA): TGCGCCAGCAGCTTGGATACGGTTGTTGGAGATACGCAGTATTTT.

This chain connects TRBV2 to TRBJ2-2, with 8 bases fitting TRBD1. The CDR3 covers 19 residues. Losses at the gene ends were 0 bases for V and 1 base for J; bases not matched to a gene: 10. Germline lookup yields CDR1 SNHLY and CDR2 FYNNEI. The CDR3 coding sequence is TGTGCCAGCAGTGAAGCGCTTCGCATGGACAGGGAGAACACCGGGGAGCTGTTTTTT. Residues: CASSEALRMDRENTGELFF.

The sample holds a few counts of this clonotype. V usage is TRBV6-2 or TRBV6-3 and J usage is TRBJ2-1; TRBD1 or TRBD2 may be the D gene (5 bases each). Trimming removed 11 bases from V and 4 bases from J, with 21 bases in between. The CDR3 runs 15 residues. Germline CDR1 is MNHEY and CDR2 is SVGEGT. In DNA form, the CDR3 reads TGTGCCTGCCGCAAGACCGGGACCATTTACAATGAGCAGTTCTTC. It is translated as CACRKTGTIYNEQFF.